This T cell receptor beta chain was profiled in a study of metastatic and nonmetastatic thyroid tumors. Study as a whole: Samples came from malignant and benign thyroid patients, and repertoires were compared across blood and tumor or nodule tissue.

This clone was seen at least ten times. Its specificity is unknown. All patients reached thyroid surgery having received no treatment beforehand. Germline values: CDR1 MNHEY, CDR2 SMNVEV (reference sequence). The CDR3 has 15 residues. Deletions cut 6 bases from V and 0 bases from J, with 12 bases between. Per the original methods: For papillary thyroid cancer, a distant-metastasis classifier was constructed from CDR3 differences observed across clinicopathological groups. TCRdb reassembled clones from the PCR reads with MiXCR. In this record, the V and J calls reflect TCRdb's handling and not the investigators' own analysis. The sample lists some 55,000 clones; roughly 20% were seen once. Findings of the study overall: Benign nodules were reported to have significantly lower TCR beta diversity than malignant thyroid tumors, in blood and tumor.

The chain joins TRBV27 to TRBJ2-1; no clear D. This TCR was recovered from a female donor with papillary thyroid cancer or a benign thyroid nodule (not recorded which). Some clones in this sample may be carry-over from other donors' samples. Specimen: blood. The CDR3 DNA reads TGTGCCAGCAGGATGGGTCCGAGCTCCTACAATGAGCAGTTCTTC. This encodes CASRMGPSSYNEQFF.